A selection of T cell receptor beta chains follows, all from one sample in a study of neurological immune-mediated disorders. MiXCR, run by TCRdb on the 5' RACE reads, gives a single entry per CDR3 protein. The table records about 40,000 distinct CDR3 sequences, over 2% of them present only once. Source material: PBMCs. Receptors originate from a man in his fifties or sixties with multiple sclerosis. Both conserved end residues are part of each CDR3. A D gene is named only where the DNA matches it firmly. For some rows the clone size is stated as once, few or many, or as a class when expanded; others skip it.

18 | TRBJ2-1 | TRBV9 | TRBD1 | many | CASSVGEGLGQGADEQFF | TGTGCCAGCAGCGTAGGAGAAGGATTGGGACAGGGGGCCGATGAGCAGTTCTTC
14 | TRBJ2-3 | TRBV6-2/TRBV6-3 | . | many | CASIYSRSADTQYF | TGTGCCAGCATCTACTCGCGTAGCGCAGATACGCAGTATTTT
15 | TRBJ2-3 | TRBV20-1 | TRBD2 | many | CSATDGQRGTDTQYF | TGCAGTGCTACCGATGGCCAGCGGGGGACAGATACGCAGTATTTT
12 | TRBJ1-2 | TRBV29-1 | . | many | CSVSQGDNGYTF | TGCAGCGTATCACAGGGAGACAATGGCTACACCTTC
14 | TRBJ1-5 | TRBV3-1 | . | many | CASSQDSTNQPQHF | TGTGCCAGCAGCCAAGATTCGACGAATCAGCCCCAGCATTTT
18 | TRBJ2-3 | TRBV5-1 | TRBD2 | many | CASSTGLAGGPSTDTQYF | TGCGCCAGCAGCACCGGACTAGCGGGGGGCCCTAGCACAGATACGCAGTATTTT
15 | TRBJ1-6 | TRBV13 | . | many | CASSQGGHYNSPLHF | TGTGCCAGCAGCCAAGGGGGGCACTATAATTCACCCCTCCACTTT
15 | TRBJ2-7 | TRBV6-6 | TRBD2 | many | CASSSGLAVAYEQYF | TGTGCCAGCAGTTCCGGACTAGCGGTTGCCTACGAGCAGTACTTC
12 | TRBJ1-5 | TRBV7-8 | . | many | CASSLAGQPQHF | TGTGCCAGCAGCTTAGCTGGGCAGCCCCAGCATTTT
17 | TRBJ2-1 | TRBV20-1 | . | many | CSARDLLGGEGFLGEFF | TGCAGTGCTAGAGATCTATTGGGAGGTGAGGGTTTTCTAGGAGAGTTCTTC
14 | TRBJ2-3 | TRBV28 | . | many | CASSPHYRTDTQYF | TGTGCCAGCAGTCCCCATTACCGCACAGATACGCAGTATTTT
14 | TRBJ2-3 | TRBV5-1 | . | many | CASSLVGATDTQYF | TGCGCCAGCAGCTTGGTTGGGGCCACAGATACGCAGTATTTT
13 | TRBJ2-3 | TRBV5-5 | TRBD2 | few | CASTLAGGDTQYF | TGTGCCAGCACACTAGCGGGGGGGGATACGCAGTATTTT
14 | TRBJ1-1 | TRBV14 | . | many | CASSQQYLNTEAFF | TGTGCCAGCAGCCAACAGTACCTGAACACTGAAGCTTTCTTT
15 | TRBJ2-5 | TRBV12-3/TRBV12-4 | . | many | CASSLRFRAEETQYF | TGTGCCAGCAGTTTAAGATTCCGGGCAGAAGAGACCCAGTACTTC
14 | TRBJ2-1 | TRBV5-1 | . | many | CASSLGLWVNEQFF | TGCGCCAGCAGCTTGGGGCTGTGGGTGAATGAGCAGTTCTTC
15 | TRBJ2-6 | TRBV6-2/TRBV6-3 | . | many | CASSHQRSGANVLTF | TGTGCCAGCAGTCATCAGCGCTCTGGGGCCAACGTCCTGACTTTC
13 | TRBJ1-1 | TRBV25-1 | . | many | CVSREGQNTEAFF | TGTGTCTCGAGGGAGGGCCAGAACACTGAAGCTTTCTTT
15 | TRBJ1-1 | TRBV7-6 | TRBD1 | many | CASSPRTGGNTEAFF | TGTGCCAGCAGCCCCCGGACAGGAGGAAACACTGAAGCTTTCTTT
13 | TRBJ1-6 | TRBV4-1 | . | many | CASSQNPNSPLHF | TGCGCCAGCAGCCAAAATCCGAATTCACCCCTCCACTTT
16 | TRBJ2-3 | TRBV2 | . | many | CASSDPDDEGEDTQYF | TGTGCCAGCAGTGACCCCGATGATGAGGGCGAAGATACGCAGTATTTT
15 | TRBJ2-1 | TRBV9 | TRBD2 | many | CASSGEGGSYNEQFF | TGTGCCAGCAGCGGGGAGGGTGGCTCCTACAATGAGCAGTTCTTC
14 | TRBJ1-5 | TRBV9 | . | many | CASSVAGALQPQHF | TGTGCCAGCAGCGTAGCCGGGGCCCTTCAGCCCCAGCATTTT
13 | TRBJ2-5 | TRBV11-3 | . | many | CASSLFDQETQYF | TGTGCCAGCAGCTTGTTTGACCAAGAGACCCAGTACTTC
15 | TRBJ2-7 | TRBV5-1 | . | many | CASSLPKTGSYEQYF | TGCGCCAGCAGCTTGCCAAAGACAGGATCCTACGAGCAGTACTTC
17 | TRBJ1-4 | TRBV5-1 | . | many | CASSLTAQITANEKLFF | TGCGCCAGCAGCTTGACAGCCCAGATAACTGCTAATGAAAAACTGTTTTTT
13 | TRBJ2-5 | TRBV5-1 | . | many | CASSLEAQETQYF | TGCGCCAGCAGTCTGGAGGCCCAAGAGACCCAGTACTTC
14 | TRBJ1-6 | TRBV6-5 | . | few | CASRAGTKGSPLHF | TGTGCCAGCAGGGCCGGGACCAAGGGGTCACCCCTACACTTT
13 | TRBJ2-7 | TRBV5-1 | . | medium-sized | CASSLELATEQYF | TGCGCCAGCAGCTTAGAGCTAGCAACCGAGCAGTACTTC
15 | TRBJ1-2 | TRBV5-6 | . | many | CASSSDRYNYYGYTF | TGTGCCAGCAGCTCGGACAGATATAACTATTATGGCTACACCTTC
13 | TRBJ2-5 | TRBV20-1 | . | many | CSASSGLQETQYF | TGCAGTGCTAGTAGCGGCCTCCAAGAGACCCAGTACTTC
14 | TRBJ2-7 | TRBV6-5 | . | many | CASSSVGAVNEQYF | TGTGCCAGCAGTTCAGTGGGGGCAGTCAACGAGCAGTACTTC
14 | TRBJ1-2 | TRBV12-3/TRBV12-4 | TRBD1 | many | CASRITGGLGGYTF | TGTGCCAGCAGGATTACAGGGGGCTTAGGCGGCTACACCTTC
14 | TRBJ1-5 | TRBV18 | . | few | CASSPKVGNQPQHF | TGTGCCAGCTCACCGAAGGTCGGCAATCAGCCCCAGCATTTT
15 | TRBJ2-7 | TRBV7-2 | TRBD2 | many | CASSPSPLGGTVQYF | TGTGCCAGCAGCCCAAGCCCGTTGGGGGGGACGGTGCAGTACTTC
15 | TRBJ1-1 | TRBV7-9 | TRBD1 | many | CASSLWTGHNTEAFF | TGTGCCAGCAGCTTATGGACAGGGCACAACACTGAAGCTTTCTTT
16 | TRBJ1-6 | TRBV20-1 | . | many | CSARWGGSSYNSPLHF | TGCAGTGCTAGGTGGGGCGGGAGCTCCTATAATTCACCCCTCCACTTT
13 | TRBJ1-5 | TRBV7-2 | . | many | CASSLAEFQPQHF | TGTGCCAGCAGCTTAGCAGAGTTCCAGCCCCAGCATTTT
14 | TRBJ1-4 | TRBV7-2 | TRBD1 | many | CASSLGGGRRKLFF | TGTGCCAGCAGCTTAGGAGGGGGCAGGCGGAAACTGTTTTTT
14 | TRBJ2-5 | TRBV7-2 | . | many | CASSLERALGTQYF | TGTGCCAGCAGCTTAGAGCGAGCGCTCGGGACCCAGTACTTC
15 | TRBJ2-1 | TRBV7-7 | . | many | CASSLSTGRGDEQFF | TGTGCCAGCAGCTTAAGTACAGGAAGGGGTGATGAGCAGTTCTTC
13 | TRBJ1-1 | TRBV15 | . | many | CATSRSGDAEAFF | TGTGCCACCAGCAGGTCAGGGGACGCTGAAGCTTTCTTT
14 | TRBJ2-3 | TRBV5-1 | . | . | CASSLAGGTDTQYF | TGCGCCAGCAGCTTGGCCGGCGGGACAGATACGCAGTATTTT
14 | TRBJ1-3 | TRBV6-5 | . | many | CASSYFRGGNTIYF | TGTGCCAGCAGCTACTTCAGGGGAGGAAACACCATATATTTT
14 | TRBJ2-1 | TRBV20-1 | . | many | CSAPVTNYYNEQFF | TGCAGTGCTCCCGTCACGAATTACTACAATGAGCAGTTCTTC
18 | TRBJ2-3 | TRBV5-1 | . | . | CASSLAGMGSPISDTQYF | TGCGCCAGCAGCTTGGCCGGGATGGGCAGCCCGATTTCGGATACGCAGTATTTT
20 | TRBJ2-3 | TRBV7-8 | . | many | CASSLAFEFRGRGSADTQYF | TGTGCCAGCAGCTTAGCGTTTGAGTTCAGAGGCAGGGGAAGCGCAGATACGCAGTATTTT